What follows are 20 T cell receptor beta chains derived from one specimen sequenced in a study of cytomegalovirus exposure and HLA in healthy donors. This PCR relied on a set of 60 Vbeta primers and 13 Jbeta primers. Assay: immunoSEQ multiplex PCR; the TCRdb copy retains only in-frame clones and omits some. The profile covers some 150,000 clones, with 75% to 85% appearing a single time and roughly an eighth taken by the ten largest. Sequencing was carried out using PBMCs. The origin of the receptors is a woman in her fifties or sixties in good health and CMV-seronegative.

This sequence joins TRBV12-5 and TRBJ2-2, with 9 bases that match TRBD1. The germline CDR1 and CDR2 sequences are LGHNT and FRNRAP. This CDR3 has 16 residues. The trim removed 3 bases at V and 6 bases at J, leaving 8 bases unmatched. The CDR3 DNA reads TGTGCTAGTGGTTTTAAGACAGGGGGTTCGGCCGGGGAGCTGTTTTTT. Protein: CASGFKTGGSAGELFF.

The chain carries TRBV9 and TRBJ1-5; possible D gene TRBD1, 5 bases. Trimming took off 0 bases at V and 7 bases at J, with 14 bases between the two ends. The CDR3 contains 15 residues. CDR1 and CDR2 from the germline V gene are SGDLS and YYNGEE. CDR3 nucleotide sequence: TGTGCCAGCAGCGTAGGGGGGGGTTTAGGGCAGCCCCAGCATTTT. Protein product: CASSVGGGLGQPQHF.

In this sample, this clone turned up once. The V and J genes are TRBV5-1 and TRBJ2-2; D not resolved. The CDR3 runs to 15 residues. V shed 1 base and J shed 5 bases, with 12 bases lying between them. Germline loops: CDR1 SGHRS, CDR2 YFSETQ. The CDR3 is CASSLTQFWTGELFF. The CDR3, as DNA: TGCGCCAGCAGCTTGACGCAGTTTTGGACCGGGGAGCTGTTTTTT.

The V gene is TRBV19, the J gene TRBJ2-3, with TRBD2 matching over 7 bases. CDR3 length equals 16 residues. V shed 3 bases and J 2 bases; nucleotides not matched to a gene: 8. CDR1 LNHDA and CDR2 SQIVND come from the germline V gene (reference sequence). CDR3 nucleotides: TGTGCCAGTAGTATGGCTTGGGACTACAACACAGATACGCAGTATTTT. Translated: CASSMAWDYNTDTQYF.

The CDR3 sequence: CASSVFSGTGETQYF. CDR3 DNA sequence: TGTGCCAGCAGTGTCTTTTCCGGGACAGGGGAGACCCAGTACTTC. This rearrangement joins TRBV2 to TRBJ2-5; 9 nucleotides line up with TRBD1. The CDR3 loop spans 15 amino acids. Trimming removed 4 bases from V and 5 bases from J; junction bases left unmatched: 8. From germline, CDR1 is SNHLY and CDR2 FYNNEI.

CDR3 in amino acids: CSVGGQGAYEQYF. CDR3 in DNA: TGCAGCGTTGGGGGACAGGGTGCTTACGAGCAGTACTTC. This chain uses TRBV29-1 with TRBJ2-7; 9 bases fit TRBD1. The V gene's germline CDR1 is SQVTM and CDR2 ANQGSEA. The J segment lost 4 bases and the V segment lost 4 bases, leaving 5 bases of the junction unmatched. The CDR3 has 13 amino acids.

The chain couples TRBV19 to TRBJ2-3, with 8 bases identical to TRBD2. Germline CDR1 LNHDA, CDR2 SQIVND (reference sequence). This CDR3 is built from 16 residues. V was pared by 4 bases and J by 3 bases, with 9 bases of the junction left unmatched. The CDR3 DNA reads as TGTGCCAGTAGTACCCCCGGCGGGGGGCAAACAGATACGCAGTATTTT. This translates into CASSTPGGGQTDTQYF. The variable domain in full, completed from reference TRBV19 and TRBJ2-3, reads DGGITQSPKYLFRKEGQNVTLSCEQNLNHDAMYWYRQDPGQGLRLIYYSQIVNDFQKGDIAEGYSVSREKKESFPLTVTSAQKNPTAFYLCASSTPGGGQTDTQYFGPGTRLTVL.

The chain joins TRBV10-3 to TRBJ1-2; tentatively, D is TRBD1 (5 bases). CDR3 length: 13 residues. With 7 bases removed from V and 0 bases from J, the gap between germline ends came to 9 bases. Germline CDR1 and CDR2: ENHRY and SYGVKD. CDR3 amino acids: CAITDSSNYGYTF. CDR3 DNA: TGTGCCATCACCGACAGTTCTAACTATGGCTACACCTTC.

For this clone: At one of its ends the junction is not consistent with the germline gene, which may arise from a read error. This chain joins TRBV6-4 and TRBJ1-1; D remains ambiguous. Germline CDR1 MRHNA, CDR2 SNTAGT. CDR3 size: 13 residues. CDR3 amino acids: CAISSGWYTEAFF. The CDR3 nucleotides read TGTGCCATCAGTTCGGGGTGGTACACTGAAGCTTTCTTT.

The CDR3 is CASSWRTGGTGELFF. The CDR3 DNA reads TGTGCCAGCAGCTGGAGGACAGGGGGAACCGGGGAGCTGTTTTTT. The chain employs TRBV5-6 and TRBJ2-2; 10 bases fit TRBD1. V lost 3 bases and J lost 5; bases outside the gene matches: 4. Germline V gives CDR1 SGHDT, CDR2 YYEEEE. This CDR3 is 15 amino acids long.

In DNA, the CDR3 is TGTGCCATCAGTGAGGTGGACAGGGGGCATACGCAGTATTTT. Translating it yields CAISEVDRGHTQYF. The rearrangement uses TRBV10-3 and TRBJ2-3, with 11 bases lining up with TRBD1. Trimming removed 2 bases from V and 7 bases from J; junction bases left unmatched: 2. CDR3 size: 14 residues. The germline V gene encodes CDR1 ENHRY and CDR2 SYGVKD.

The chain combines TRBV12-2 with TRBJ2-7; TRBD2, as called in the table, went unchecked against the DNA. TRBV12-2 is classified as a pseudogene. The CDR3 length is 12 residues. The CDR3 sequence: CAIKRATYEQYF. In nucleotides, the CDR3 is TGTGCAATTAAAAGAGCAACCTACGAGCAGTACTTC.

The V call is TRBV7-9, the J call TRBJ1-1, with 10 bases identical to TRBD1. The germline V gene has CDR1 SEHNR and CDR2 FQNEAQ (reference sequence). This CDR3 region has 13 residues. J gave up 7 bases and V 6 bases, and 5 bases lay outside the gene matches. The CDR3 reads CASRQTGGNEAFF. CDR3 nucleotide sequence: TGTGCCAGCAGGCAGACAGGGGGCAATGAAGCTTTCTTT.

The gene calls are TRBV4-3 and TRBJ2-2; a possible D gene is TRBD1 (5 bases). Germline-derived CDR1 and CDR2 are LGHNA and YSLEER. V was clipped by 0 bases and J by 6 bases, with 14 bases between them. This CDR3 contains 16 residues. The chain's CDR3 is CASSQEKKGASGELFF. CDR3 nucleotides: TGCGCCAGCAGCCAAGAGAAGAAAGGGGCGTCCGGGGAGCTGTTTTTT.

The chain uses TRBV7-2 and TRBJ2-1, with TRBD2 identical over 10 bases. Germline trimming cut 6 bases from V and 5 bases from J; bases unmatched to any gene: 13. This CDR3 region has 17 residues. Germline V gene sequence: CDR1 SGHTA, CDR2 FQGNSA. The CDR3: CASSHARGLADHNEQFF. CDR3 DNA: TGTGCCAGCAGTCACGCAAGAGGACTAGCGGACCACAATGAGCAGTTCTTC.

This clone was found a few times. The chain couples TRBV7-9 to TRBJ2-7, with a possible D match to TRBD1 (6 bases). Trimming left V 2 bases short and J 7 bases short, with 21 bases between. This CDR3 has 16 amino acids. Germline CDR1 SEHNR, CDR2 FQNEAQ (reference sequence). The CDR3 region is CASSLRAGTPWGEQYF. As DNA, the CDR3 is TGTGCCAGCAGCTTAAGAGCCGGGACACCGTGGGGAGAGCAGTACTTC.

V usage is TRBV15 and J usage is TRBJ1-5; D call uncertain. V dropped 0 bases and J dropped 0 bases, with 6 bases sitting between them. This CDR3 is 15 amino acids long. Germline-derived CDR1 and CDR2 are LNHNV and YYDKDF (reference sequence). The CDR3 DNA is TGTGCCACCAGCAGAGATAAAAATAGCAATCAGCCCCAGCATTTT. Translation gives CATSRDKNSNQPQHF.

V usage is TRBV9 and J usage is TRBJ2-5; 8 bases align to TRBD2. With V trimmed by 0 bases and J by 2 bases, 6 bases remained unmatched. The CDR3 has 16 amino acids. Germline CDR1 reads SGDLS; CDR2 reads YYNGEE. CDR3 in DNA: TGTGCCAGCAGCGTAGCTGTGGTAGCGGGGCAAGAGACCCAGTACTTC. Protein sequence: CASSVAVVAGQETQYF.

The chain links TRBV28 to TRBJ1-2, with TRBD1 matching over 9 bases. Germline-derived CDR1 and CDR2 are MDHEN and SYDVKM. The CDR3 consists of 19 residues. Trimming removed 5 bases from V and 5 bases from J; junction bases left unmatched: 21. The CDR3 DNA sequence: TGTGCCAGCAGTCCCAACTCTTACCAATGGGACAGGGTGTCTTATGGCTACACCTTC. This encodes CASSPNSYQWDRVSYGYTF.

The chain carries TRBV28 and TRBJ1-2; TRBD1 aligns across 8 bases. The CDR3 extends over 17 amino acids. The trim removed 4 bases at V and 0 bases at J, leaving 10 bases unmatched. Per germline, CDR1 MDHEN and CDR2 SYDVKM. The DNA of the CDR3 is TGTGCCAGCAGTTCTTCCCCCAGGGGGCTATCTAACTATGGCTACACCTTC. This codes for CASSSSPRGLSNYGYTF.